The 22 T cell receptor beta chains below all came from one sample that was sequenced in a study of blood T cell repertoires in COVID-19. Sequencing used immunoSEQ multiplex PCR; TCRdb keeps in-frame clones, though not all of them. The profile shows about 82,000 clones, roughly 80% of them singletons. Sequencing was done on a sample of peripheral blood. The receptors derive from a man at least 80 years old with active or convalescent COVID-19.

This clone has a single count. This chain links TRBV5-5 with TRBJ2-1; the match to TRBD2 covers 8 bases. CDR1 is SGHKS, CDR2 YYEKEE, per germline (reference sequence). V trimming: 6 bases; J trimming: 12 bases; junction bases outside the gene matches: 8. There are 12 residues in the CDR3. This CDR3 reads CASIPLGGGQFF. CDR3 nucleotide sequence: TGTGCCAGCATCCCCCTCGGGGGGGGGCAGTTCTTC.

This clone was observed once. The gene calls are TRBV5-8 and TRBJ2-1; 9 nucleotides align to TRBD1. Germline-derived CDR1 and CDR2 are SGHTS and YDEGEE. V shed 1 base, J shed 8 bases, and the junction held 7 bases outside the gene matches. This CDR3 has 15 amino acids. CDR3 amino acids: CASSLFGQGRDEQFF. The CDR3 DNA reads TGTGCCAGCAGCTTGTTCGGACAGGGGAGGGATGAGCAGTTCTTC. The entire variable domain, with the rest obtained from reference TRBV5-8 and TRBJ2-1, is as follows: EAGVTQSPTHLIKTRGQQATLRCSPISGHTSVYWYQQALGLGLQFLLWYDEGEERNRGNFPPRFSGRQFPNYSSELNVNALELEDSALYLCASSLFGQGRDEQFFGPGTRLTVL.

The sample holds one count of this clone. The rearrangement uses TRBV11-2 and TRBJ1-3; 12 nucleotides match TRBD1. The CDR3 is 17 amino acids. The V gene's germline CDR1 is SGHAT and CDR2 FQNNGV. After removal of 0 bases from V and 3 bases from J, the junction contained 3 bases not matched to a gene. In nucleotides, the CDR3 is TGTGCCAGCAGCTTAGACCGGGACAGGGGGCATGGAAACACCATATATTTT. Amino acid sequence: CASSLDRDRGHGNTIYF.

This rearrangement joins TRBV9 to TRBJ1-2; 9 bases match TRBD1. The V gene end was trimmed by 5 bases and the J gene end by 7 bases; junction bases not matched to a gene: 6. Germline loops: CDR1 SGDLS, CDR2 YYNGEE. The CDR3 is 13 residues long. CDR3 amino acids: CASRNRDRAGYTF. CDR3 nucleotides: TGTGCCAGCAGAAACCGGGACAGGGCTGGCTACACCTTC.

V usage is TRBV18 and J usage is TRBJ2-1; 9 bases align to TRBD1. The junction had 8 bases not matched to a gene; V was cut back by 8 bases and J by 9 bases. Germline CDR1 KGHSH, CDR2 LQKENI. This CDR3 is 13 amino acids long. CDR3 amino acids: CASTRDRVSEQFF. The CDR3 DNA follows: TGTGCCAGCACCCGGGACAGGGTGAGTGAGCAGTTCTTC.

In its sample, this clone was seen once. This sequence joins TRBV18 and TRBJ1-1, with D uncertain. Germline loops: CDR1 KGHSH, CDR2 LQKENI. The CDR3 sequence is 16 residues long. Trimming took off 6 bases at V and 1 base at J, with 18 bases between the two ends. Here the CDR3 DNA reads TGTGCCAGCTCCCGCGGAGGAGGGTTTACGAACACTGAAGCTTTCTTT. Translated: CASSRGGGFTNTEAFF.

The chain is built from TRBV7-3 and TRBJ2-2, with TRBD2 matching 9 bases. Per germline, CDR1 SGHTA and CDR2 FQGTGA. This CDR3 has 14 amino acids. J gave up 7 bases and V 6 bases, and 6 bases lay outside the gene matches. The CDR3 loop reads CASSSGSGGGELFF. The CDR3 bases are TGTGCCAGCAGTAGCGGGAGTGGTGGCGGGGAGCTGTTTTTT.

The V gene is TRBV6-5, the J gene TRBJ1-5, with no clear D. Trimming stripped 3 bases from V and 1 base from J, with 13 bases between. The CDR3 sequence is 16 residues long. The germline V gene has CDR1 MNHEY and CDR2 SVGAGI. CDR3 DNA sequence: TGTGCCAGCAGTTATTTCCGGGATGGGAGCAATCAGCCCCAGCATTTT. Amino acids: CASSYFRDGSNQPQHF.

The chain is built from TRBV11-2 and TRBJ1-1; tentative D call: TRBD1 (5 bases). V lost 7 bases and J 1 base, leaving 10 bases between the germline ends. Germline-derived CDR1 and CDR2 are SGHAT and FQNNGV. This CDR3 contains 13 residues. This CDR3 is CASTLGGNTEAFF. As DNA, the CDR3 is TGTGCCAGCACCCTGGGGGGGAACACTGAAGCTTTCTTT.

The chain uses TRBV25-1 and TRBJ2-1; TRBD2 matches 10 bases. V lost 4 bases to trimming and J lost 9 bases; unmatched junction nucleotides: 6. The germline V gene has CDR1 MGHDK and CDR2 SYGVNS. This CDR3 contains 14 residues. Here the CDR3 DNA reads TGTGCCAGCAGTGTAGCGGGAGGAGTGGGTGAGCAGTTCTTC. Protein product: CASSVAGGVGEQFF.

The J gene is TRBJ1-4, the V gene TRBV18; 7 bases align to TRBD1. After removal of 6 bases from V and 5 bases from J, the junction contained 6 bases not matched to a gene. This CDR3 has 14 amino acids. The germline V gene has CDR1 KGHSH and CDR2 LQKENI. The CDR3 here is CASSPTGPNEKLFF. In nucleotides, the CDR3 is TGTGCCAGCTCGCCGACAGGGCCCAATGAAAAACTGTTTTTT. Filled out from reference TRBV18 and TRBJ1-4, the complete variable domain reads NAGVMQNPRHLVRRRGQEARLRCSPMKGHSHVYWYRQLPEEGLKFMVYLQKENIIDESGMPKERFSAEFPKEGPSILRIQQVVRGDSAAYFCASSPTGPNEKLFFGSGTQLSVL.

On this clone itself: A read error may account for a junction end that differs from germline. The genes are TRBV11-2 and TRBJ2-3; 7 bases fit TRBD1. From germline, CDR1 is SGHAT and CDR2 FQNNGV. This CDR3 comprises 15 residues. CDR3 region: CASSLDRALTDTQYF. The DNA for the CDR3 is TGTGCCAGCAGCCTAGACAGGGCTCTGACAGATACGCAGTATTTT.

This chain joins TRBV28 and TRBJ2-3, with 12 nucleotides matching TRBD2. CDR3 length equals 14 residues. V dropped 3 bases and J dropped 7; count of bases not matched to a gene: 2. The germline gives CDR1 MDHEN, CDR2 SYDVKM. The DNA of the CDR3 is TGTGCCAGCAGTTTGCTAGCGGGGGGGAATACGCAGTATTTT. This translates into CASSLLAGGNTQYF.

The chain couples TRBV7-2 to TRBJ2-3; 7 bases are a match to TRBD2. This CDR3 region has 16 residues. Losses at the gene ends were 5 bases for V and 1 base for J; bases not matched to a gene: 9. Germline CDR1 and CDR2: SGHTA and FQGNSA. For the CDR3, the DNA is TGTGCCAGCAGCCTCAGACCCGCGGGAGGCACAGATACGCAGTATTTT. Amino acids: CASSLRPAGGTDTQYF.

In this sample, this clone turned up a few times. This rearrangement joins TRBV27 to TRBJ1-6; maybe TRBD1 (6 bases). The CDR3 consists of 14 residues. Deletions cut 5 bases from V and 7 bases from J, with 12 bases between. Germline V gene lookup returns CDR1 MNHEY and CDR2 SMNVEV (reference sequence). The DNA for the CDR3 is TGTGCCAGCAGTCCCGACAGGAGGAATTCACCCCTCCACTTT. Amino acid sequence: CASSPDRRNSPLHF.

The CDR3 region is CASSRGSAKNIQYF. CDR3 in DNA: TGTGCCAGCAGCCGAGGCAGCGCAAAAAACATTCAGTACTTC. This rearrangement joins TRBV6-5 to TRBJ2-4; D remains ambiguous. Germline CDR1 and CDR2: MNHEY and SVGAGI. Trimming pared 6 bases from V and 4 bases from J, leaving 13 bases between. CDR3 length equals 14 residues.

This clone was seen only once. The J gene is TRBJ1-2, the V gene TRBV19; the D gene is possibly TRBD1 (5 bases). Germline CDR1 LNHDA, CDR2 SQIVND (reference sequence). Trimming took off 5 bases at V and 4 bases at J, with 11 bases between the two ends. The CDR3 extends over 13 amino acids. In DNA form, the CDR3 reads TGTGCCAGTAGTCCAGGGAACCTCTATGGCTACACCTTC. Translated: CASSPGNLYGYTF.

The chain couples TRBV2 to TRBJ1-2, with 9 nucleotides matching TRBD1. The V gene end was trimmed by 1 base and the J gene end by 7 bases; junction bases not matched to a gene: 4. The CDR3 has 14 amino acids. Germline CDR1 reads SNHLY; CDR2 reads FYNNEI. The CDR3 DNA reads TGTGCCAGCAGTGAAGGGGACAGGGCCGGTGGCTACACCTTC. It codes for CASSEGDRAGGYTF.

The V call is TRBV3-1 (or the pseudogene TRBV3-2), the J call TRBJ1-1; the D gene is possibly TRBD1 (5 bases). The V end was cut by 5 bases, the J end by 1 base, with 8 bases between. Germline V lookup: CDR1 LGHDT, CDR2 YNNKEL (reference sequence). CDR3 size: 13 residues. The CDR3 region has the DNA TGTGCCAGCAGCAACAGGCAGAACACTGAAGCTTTCTTT. Translation: CASSNRQNTEAFF.

The chain combines TRBV9 with TRBJ1-3; D is undetermined. The germline V gene encodes CDR1 SGDLS and CDR2 YYNGEE. This CDR3 has 12 amino acids. V lost 4 bases, J lost 4 bases, and 6 bases lay in between. The CDR3 region has the DNA TGTGCCAGCAGCCTCCTAGGAAACACCATATATTTT. Its translation: CASSLLGNTIYF.

This chain joins TRBV29-1 and TRBJ1-2, with TRBD1 identical over 8 bases. The CDR3 is 15 amino acids. Germline V gene lookup returns CDR1 SQVTM and CDR2 ANQGSEA. After removal of 2 bases from V and 7 bases from J, the junction contained 12 bases not matched to a gene. The DNA for the CDR3 is TGCAGCGTTGAATACCAGGGGGCGTCGATTAGTGGCTACACCTTC. Protein product: CSVEYQGASISGYTF.

The J gene is TRBJ2-5, the V gene TRBV28; D is unresolved. The length of the CDR3 is 14 residues. V gave up 5 bases and J gave up 0 bases, with 10 bases separating them. Germline-derived CDR1 and CDR2 are MDHEN and SYDVKM. The CDR3 is CASSGDGYQETQYF. CDR3 sequence (DNA): TGTGCCAGCAGTGGTGACGGGTACCAAGAGACCCAGTACTTC.